Shown below are 10 T cell receptor beta chains from a single sample sequenced in a study of T-cell reconstitution after alpha-beta-depleted transplantation in children. It was with unique molecular identifiers that the TCRbeta library was prepared. One entry per CDR3 protein results from TCRdb running MiXCR on the PCR reads. The sample lists some 290,000 distinct CDR3 sequences; about 10% were seen once. Sequencing was performed on PBMCs from the stem cell graft donor, taken from the stem cell graft. The source is a human donor who donated a stem cell graft to a child with SCID.

The chain employs TRBV7-6 and TRBJ2-7; maybe TRBD2 (7 bases). The germline V gene encodes CDR1 SGHVS and CDR2 FNYEAQ. This CDR3 has 14 residues. The V and J ends lost 1 base and 7 bases respectively, with 14 bases between them. The CDR3 DNA reads as TGTGCCAGCAGCTTAGGTCGGGGGGCGCGAGAGCAGTACTTC. It yields the protein CASSLGRGAREQYF.

V usage is TRBV5-1 and J usage is TRBJ1-2; 11 nucleotides align to TRBD1. The V and J ends lost 4 bases and 7 bases, in that order; junction bases with no gene match: 15. CDR3 length: 17 amino acids. CDR1 is SGHRS, CDR2 YFSETQ, per germline. The CDR3 DNA reads TGCGCCAGCAGCCCAGAACCCCTTGGACAGGGGGCGTTTGGCTACACCTTC. This gives the protein CASSPEPLGQGAFGYTF.

This clonotype was seen many times. The chain links TRBV20-1 to TRBJ1-1; D uncertain. Germline lookup yields CDR1 DFQATT and CDR2 SNEGSKA (reference sequence). The CDR3 contains 13 residues. The V end lost 4 bases, the J end lost 6 bases, and 15 bases lay between the germline ends. In nucleotides, the CDR3 is TGCAGTGCTACCGAGACAATCGGGCCTGAAGCTTTCTTT. Its protein is CSATETIGPEAFF.

This clonotype was seen repeatedly, ten times or more. V is TRBV2 and J is TRBJ2-1; D is undetermined. This CDR3 is built from 14 residues. Trimming cost V 5 bases and J 9 bases, with 17 bases left between them. CDR1 is SNHLY, CDR2 FYNNEI, per germline. The CDR3 spells CASSPSRWGSEQFF. CDR3 nucleotides: TGTGCCAGCAGTCCCTCCCGTTGGGGAAGTGAGCAGTTCTTC.

The sample holds a few counts of this clonotype. The chain joins TRBV6-5 to TRBJ2-2; D ambiguous. Trimming removed 3 bases at V and 1 base at J, with 6 bases between. CDR3 size: 14 residues. Germline V gene sequence: CDR1 MNHEY, CDR2 SVGAGI. The CDR3 nucleotides are TGTGCCAGCAGTTATATGGAGAACACCGGGGAGCTGTTTTTT. Protein product: CASSYMENTGELFF.

This clonotype was seen a handful of times. V is TRBV4-2 and J is TRBJ2-1; TRBD2 agrees at 9 bases. V was pared by 0 bases and J by 4 bases, with 4 bases of the junction left unmatched. This CDR3 has 16 residues. Germline values: CDR1 LGHNA, CDR2 YNFKEQ. This CDR3 is CASSQDLAGHYNEQFF. Written as DNA, the CDR3 is TGTGCCAGCAGCCAAGATCTAGCGGGGCATTACAATGAGCAGTTCTTC.

This clonotype came up a few times. This chain links TRBV7-7 with TRBJ2-3; D is perhaps TRBD1 (6 bases). Germline lookup yields CDR1 SSHAT and CDR2 FNYEAQ (reference sequence). Trimming took off 5 bases at V and 3 bases at J, with 12 bases between the two ends. The CDR3 consists of 14 residues. The CDR3 here is CASSQDQGTDTQYF. DNA for the CDR3: TGTGCCAGCAGCCAAGACCAGGGGACAGATACGCAGTATTTT.

This clonotype was counted between two and nine times. The genes are TRBV5-6 and TRBJ1-5, with D perhaps matching TRBD1 (5 bases). V lost 0 bases to trimming and J lost 0 bases, with 10 bases between them. The CDR3 totals 16 residues. In germline, CDR1 is SGHDT, CDR2 YYEEEE. The CDR3 nucleotides are TGTGCCAGCAGCTTGGCGGGGGACCCTAGCAATCAGCCCCAGCATTTT. Residues: CASSLAGDPSNQPQHF.

A few counts support this clonotype. This chain connects TRBV25-1 to TRBJ1-5, with TRBD1 as a possible D gene (5 bases). The CDR3 is made up of 14 amino acids. The germline CDR1 and CDR2 sequences are MGHDK and SYGVNS. V was trimmed by 4 bases and J by 1 base, leaving 8 bases between them. CDR3 nucleotide sequence: TGTGCCAGCAGTGTAGGGGTAAGCAATCAGCCCCAGCATTTT. Translation: CASSVGVSNQPQHF.

This clonotype has more than one count but fewer than ten. The chain joins TRBV2 to TRBJ2-5; D is uncertain. This CDR3 is 13 amino acids long. V was clipped by 0 bases and J by 8 bases, with 10 bases between them. Germline CDR1 and CDR2: SNHLY and FYNNEI. In DNA, the CDR3 is TGTGCCAGCAGTGAAGCGGCCGGCGGAACCCAGTACTTC. Encoded protein: CASSEAAGGTQYF.